The source of this T cell receptor beta chain is a study of cytomegalovirus exposure and HLA in healthy donors. Overall study findings and caveats: Information on immune exposure was restricted to one variable (CMV serostatus).

In the PCR, 60 Vbeta and 13 Jbeta primers were used. In the original analysis: Later reanalysis found roughly 80 million unique TCR beta chains, roughly 9.9 million of them shared. Profiled with immunoSEQ multiplex PCR; TCRdb holds only in-frame clones, not every one. For V, J and clone size, that table is used; D and trimming come from the DNA. The repertoire holds 130,000 to 150,000 clones, with around 79% as singletons. Note on this clone: Its target is unknown.

Germline V gene lookup returns CDR1 SQVTM and CDR2 ANQGSEA. The V gene end was trimmed by 7 bases and the J gene end by 1 base; junction bases not matched to a gene: 6. CDR3 size: 13 residues. The chain recombines TRBV29-1 with TRBJ1-1; TRBD1 matches 7 bases. Sequenced material: PBMCs. The source of this sequence is a man in his forties in good health and CMV-seropositive. CDR3 nucleotide sequence: TGCAGCGCGACGGGACAGACGAACACTGAAGCTTTCTTT. Protein product: CSATGQTNTEAFF.